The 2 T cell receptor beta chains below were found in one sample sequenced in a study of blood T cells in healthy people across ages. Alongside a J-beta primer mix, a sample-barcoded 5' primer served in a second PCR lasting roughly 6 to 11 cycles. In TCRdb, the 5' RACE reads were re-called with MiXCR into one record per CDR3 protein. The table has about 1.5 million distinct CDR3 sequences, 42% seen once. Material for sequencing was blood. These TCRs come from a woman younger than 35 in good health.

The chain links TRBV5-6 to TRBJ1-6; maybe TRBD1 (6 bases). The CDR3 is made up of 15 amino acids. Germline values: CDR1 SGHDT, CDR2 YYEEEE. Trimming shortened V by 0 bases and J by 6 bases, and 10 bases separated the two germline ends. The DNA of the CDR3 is TGTGCCAGCAGCTTGGTAGGGGGTACTAATTCACCCCTCCACTTT. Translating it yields CASSLVGGTNSPLHF.

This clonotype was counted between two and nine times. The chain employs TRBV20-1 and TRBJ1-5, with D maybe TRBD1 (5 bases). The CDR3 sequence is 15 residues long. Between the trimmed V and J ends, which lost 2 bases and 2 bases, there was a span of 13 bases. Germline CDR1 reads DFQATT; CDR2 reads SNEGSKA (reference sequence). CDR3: CSARLTASGNQPQHF. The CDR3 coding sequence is TGCAGTGCTAGATTGACAGCCTCGGGCAATCAGCCCCAGCATTTT.